This T cell receptor beta chain originates from a study of cytomegalovirus exposure and HLA in healthy donors. The PCR employed 60 Vbeta primers together with 13 Jbeta primers. Method: immunoSEQ multiplex PCR; TCRdb's copy keeps in-frame clones and lacks some. Of about 150,000 clones in the sample, roughly 72% are singletons; the top ten hold about 2%. Concerning this clone itself: As yet, its antigen is unknown.

Study-level points and caveats: Evidence from a later analysis indicated that most CMV-associated TCR beta chains looked HLA-restricted. Among the sequence variants, a highly shared cluster was likely an artifact of sequencing.

The sequenced sample was PBMCs. This clonotype originated in a man younger than 45 in good health and CMV-seronegative.

This chain's CDR3 is CASSEYGPYEQYF. The CDR3, as DNA: TGTGCCAGCAGCGAGTATGGTCCCTACGAGCAGTACTTC. V usage is TRBV7-9 and J usage is TRBJ2-5; D not resolved. With the DNA end fitting TRBJ2-7 better, the J assignment may be wrong. CDR3 length equals 13 residues. CDR1 and CDR2 from the germline V gene are SEHNR and FQNEAQ (reference sequence).